This T cell receptor beta chain was recorded in a study of human T cells and chemical hapten exposure. Time point indicated: pre-sensitization, week 0. Described treatment: therapeutic diphenylcyclopropenone sensitization with weekly scalp DPC. V shed 3 bases and J shed 3 bases, with 12 bases lying between them. Germline values: CDR1 DFQATT, CDR2 SNEGSKA (reference sequence). The CDR3 totals 13 residues. TCRdb independently ran MiXCR on the RACE reads; one entry per CDR3 protein. The sample records around 330,000 distinct CDR3 sequences, 5.5% being singletons. This clonotype originated in a woman aged 18-35 years with alopecia areata. Some clones in this sample may be carry-over from other donors' samples. Sequencing used whole blood, obtained in connection with sensitization to the hapten diphenylcyclopropenone (DPC). The gene calls are TRBV20-1 and TRBJ2-7; a weak D match, TRBD1 (5 bases). The CDR3 nucleotides are TGCAGTGCTAGGGGGCCACCGTTCTACGAGCAGTACTTC. This codes for CSARGPPFYEQYF.